One sample yielded the 4 T cell receptor beta chains listed below, sequenced in a study of blood T cell repertoires in COVID-19. Here immunoSEQ multiplex PCR was the method, and the copy in TCRdb shows in-frame clones only, minus some. Seen here are under 250,000 clones, around 88% observed once, and the top ten hold 1.3% to 1.5%. The sequenced sample was peripheral blood. The receptors were gathered from a man older than 75 with acute or convalescent COVID-19.

This clone was observed once. The chain combines TRBV6-2 or TRBV6-3 with TRBJ2-4; no definite D call. Per the germline V gene, CDR1 is MNHEY and CDR2 is SVGEGT. V was pared by 4 bases and J by 0 bases, with 7 bases between. The CDR3 is 14 amino acids. The CDR3 DNA reads TGTGCCAGCAGTTTCCGGGTAGCCAAAAACATTCAGTACTTC. This sequence encodes CASSFRVAKNIQYF.

The rearrangement joins TRBV6-5 to TRBJ2-1, with a weak D call TRBD2 (6 bases). CDR3 size: 12 residues. Germline assignment: CDR1 MNHEY and CDR2 SVGAGI. Deletions cut 8 bases from V and 7 bases from J, with 12 bases between. The CDR3 DNA sequence: TGTGCCAGCCGGGACTCGGGGAATGAGCAGTTCTTC. This translates into CASRDSGNEQFF.

The chain uses TRBV7-9 and TRBJ1-6, with D hard to call. The V end lost 5 bases, the J end lost 5 bases, and 16 bases lay between the germline ends. The CDR3 spans 16 residues. The germline gives CDR1 SEHNR, CDR2 FQNEAQ (reference sequence). The CDR3 coding sequence is TGTGCCAGCAGCCCCCCCGCTAGAACCGATAATTCACCCCTCCACTTT. Translated: CASSPPARTDNSPLHF.

This clone has just a few counts. This chain joins TRBV19 and TRBJ1-4, with 10 bases identical to TRBD1. Germline CDR1 LNHDA, CDR2 SQIVND (reference sequence). V was clipped by 5 bases and J by 14 bases; unmatched bases: 2. The CDR3 extends over 11 amino acids. Written as DNA, the CDR3 is TGTGCCAGTAGTGCGGGACAGGGGCTGTTTTTT. It specifies CASSAGQGLFF.